This T cell receptor (beta chain) originates from a study of neurological immune-mediated disorders. Study-level findings and limits: TCR-beta repertoires seemed private in all groups, with no expanded CDR3 amino acid sequences shared. The greatest degree of TCR clonal expansion was observed in HTLV-1-associated myelopathy, with the lowest in multiple sclerosis, below that of healthy controls.

This clonotype was seen many times. The target antigen is unknown. In Maryland, USA, blood bank volunteers were the healthy controls. The cDNA was produced through 5'RACE with 10-nucleotide random UMIs. TCRdb fed the 5' RACE reads into MiXCR, producing one record per CDR3 protein. Of more than 50,000 distinct CDR3 sequences listed, over 10% are singletons. Trimming removed 5 bases at V and 0 bases at J, with 13 bases between. Germline CDR1 is MGHRA and CDR2 is YSYEKL. The length of the CDR3 is 15 residues. The chain couples TRBV4-1 to TRBJ1-2; D not certain. Sequencing was done on a sample of PBMCs. The TCR was taken from a man in his sixties in good health. CDR3 DNA: TGCGCCAGCAGCTCCGCCGTCCCAGCTAACTATGGCTACACCTTC. Protein product: CASSSAVPANYGYTF.